Listed below are T cell receptor beta chains from one sample, sequenced in a study of Ad26.COV2.S vaccination and SARS-CoV-2 variants. Sequencing was performed with immunoSEQ multiplex PCR; in TCRdb, only in-frame clones are kept and a portion is missing. Among 500,000 or so clones, 89% were seen once, and the ten largest hold approximately 2.5%. The sequencing here drew on peripheral blood, taken in a trial of Ad26.COV2.S vaccine versus placebo. Every receptor here comes from a person aged 18-65 years who received the Ad26.COV2.S COVID-19 vaccine or a placebo. Both conserved end residues are part of each CDR3. D genes are given only for firm matches. The size entry is marked missing in some rows and otherwise reads once, few, many or a size class.

cdr3_length: 15
clone_size: -
v_call: TRBV19
j_call: TRBJ1-1
d_call: TRBD1
cdr3_aa: CASSLGTGGTTEAFF
cdr3_nt: TGTGCCAGTAGTCTCGGGACAGGGGGAACGACTGAAGCTTTCTTT

cdr3_length: 18
clone_size: -
v_call: TRBV7-9
j_call: TRBJ2-1
d_call: TRBD2
cdr3_aa: CAAPTSGSPLGSYNEQFF
cdr3_nt: TGTGCTGCCCCGACTAGCGGGAGCCCCCTTGGCTCCTACAATGAGCAGTTCTTC

cdr3_length: 14
clone_size: -
v_call: TRBV7-2
j_call: TRBJ1-1
d_call: -
cdr3_aa: CASSLQILNTEAFF
cdr3_nt: TGTGCCAGCAGCTTACAGATATTGAACACTGAAGCTTTCTTT

cdr3_length: 16
clone_size: -
v_call: TRBV15
j_call: TRBJ1-4
d_call: TRBD1
cdr3_aa: CATSSEYRGGAEKLFF
cdr3_nt: TGTGCCACCAGCAGCGAGTACAGGGGAGGCGCTGAAAAACTGTTTTTT

cdr3_length: 16
clone_size: -
v_call: TRBV27
j_call: TRBJ2-7
d_call: TRBD2
cdr3_aa: CASSPYTSGASYEQYF
cdr3_nt: TGTGCCAGCAGTCCGTACACTAGCGGGGCTAGCTACGAGCAGTACTTC

cdr3_length: 15
clone_size: -
v_call: TRBV19
j_call: TRBJ2-7
d_call: -
cdr3_aa: CASSISGEPSYEQYF
cdr3_nt: TGTGCCAGTAGTATTTCGGGGGAACCCTCCTACGAGCAGTACTTC

cdr3_length: 14
clone_size: -
v_call: TRBV5-8
j_call: TRBJ1-4
d_call: -
cdr3_aa: CASSPGVSYEKLFF
cdr3_nt: TGTGCCAGCAGCCCGGGGGTTAGCTATGAAAAACTGTTTTTT

cdr3_length: 14
clone_size: -
v_call: TRBV11-2
j_call: TRBJ2-1
d_call: -
cdr3_aa: CASSFSPSYNEQFF
cdr3_nt: TGTGCCAGCAGCTTTAGTCCCTCCTACAATGAGCAGTTCTTC

cdr3_length: 13
clone_size: -
v_call: TRBV19
j_call: TRBJ1-2
d_call: -
cdr3_aa: CASRKDRAYGYTF
cdr3_nt: TGTGCCAGTAGGAAGGACAGAGCCTATGGCTACACCTTC

cdr3_length: 12
clone_size: few
v_call: TRBV25-1
j_call: TRBJ1-4
d_call: -
cdr3_aa: CASSAGAEKLFF
cdr3_nt: TGTGCCAGCTCAGCTGGGGCTGAAAAACTGTTTTTT

cdr3_length: 16
clone_size: -
v_call: TRBV7-2
j_call: TRBJ1-6
d_call: -
cdr3_aa: CASVPGPYYGNSPLHF
cdr3_nt: TGTGCCAGTGTGCCGGGTCCCTACTATGGGAATTCACCCCTCCACTTT

cdr3_length: 13
clone_size: -
v_call: TRBV4-2
j_call: TRBJ2-3
d_call: TRBD1
cdr3_aa: CASGNRGADTQYF
cdr3_nt: TGTGCCAGCGGAAACAGGGGGGCAGATACGCAGTATTTT

cdr3_length: 17
clone_size: -
v_call: TRBV28
j_call: TRBJ1-5
d_call: -
cdr3_aa: CASSLFGAGGYDQPQHF
cdr3_nt: TGTGCCAGCAGTTTATTTGGGGCGGGGGGGTATGACCAGCCCCAGCATTTT

cdr3_length: 15
clone_size: -
v_call: TRBV19
j_call: TRBJ2-1
d_call: -
cdr3_aa: CASSILSGVYNEQFF
cdr3_nt: TGTGCCAGTAGTATTCTTAGCGGAGTGTACAATGAGCAGTTCTTC

cdr3_length: 13
clone_size: -
v_call: TRBV3-1/TRBV3-2
j_call: TRBJ2-1
d_call: -
cdr3_aa: CASSHLSYNEQFF
cdr3_nt: TGTGCCAGCAGCCACCTTTCGTACAATGAGCAGTTCTTC

cdr3_length: 18
clone_size: -
v_call: TRBV18
j_call: TRBJ2-3
d_call: TRBD2
cdr3_aa: CASSPSPLGSGAADTQYF
cdr3_nt: TGTGCCAGCTCACCTAGCCCCCTTGGGAGCGGGGCCGCAGATACGCAGTATTTT

cdr3_length: 13
clone_size: -
v_call: TRBV14
j_call: TRBJ2-5
d_call: -
cdr3_aa: CASSQVMVETQYF
cdr3_nt: TGTGCCAGCAGCCAAGTAATGGTGGAGACCCAGTACTTC

cdr3_length: 14
clone_size: -
v_call: TRBV19
j_call: TRBJ2-7
d_call: TRBD1
cdr3_aa: CASSIGTGDYEQYF
cdr3_nt: TGTGCCAGTAGTATAGGGACAGGAGACTACGAGCAGTACTTC

cdr3_length: 13
clone_size: -
v_call: TRBV12-3/TRBV12-4
j_call: TRBJ1-2
d_call: -
cdr3_aa: CASSIDGRGGYTF
cdr3_nt: TGTGCCAGCAGTATTGACGGGCGTGGTGGCTACACCTTC

cdr3_length: 15
clone_size: -
v_call: TRBV19
j_call: TRBJ2-1
d_call: -
cdr3_aa: CASIGRQGPINEQFF
cdr3_nt: TGTGCCAGTATAGGGAGGCAGGGACCCATCAATGAGCAGTTCTTC

cdr3_length: 14
clone_size: -
v_call: TRBV6-5
j_call: TRBJ1-4
d_call: -
cdr3_aa: CASSQGGTNEKLFF
cdr3_nt: TGTGCCAGCAGTCAGGGAGGAACTAATGAAAAACTGTTTTTT

cdr3_length: 17
clone_size: -
v_call: TRBV19
j_call: TRBJ2-2
d_call: -
cdr3_aa: CASSILVSEPNTGELFF
cdr3_nt: TGTGCCAGTAGTATTTTGGTGTCAGAACCGAACACCGGGGAGCTGTTTTTT

cdr3_length: 18
clone_size: -
v_call: TRBV27
j_call: TRBJ1-1
d_call: -
cdr3_aa: CASNLLGGQGSPNTEAFF
cdr3_nt: TGTGCCAGCAACCTATTGGGCGGGCAGGGTAGCCCCAACACTGAAGCTTTCTTT